This entry concerns a single T cell receptor beta chain. Profiling relied on immunoSEQ multiplex PCR, and the TCRdb table lists in-frame clones only, not all of them. This table holds 150,000 to 200,000 clones, about 90% found once. This specimen belongs to a study of control samples from healthy donors and cancer patients. Germline loops: CDR1 MGHRA, CDR2 YSYEKL. V shed 0 bases and J 5 bases; nucleotides not matched to a gene: 3. The CDR3 is made up of 16 amino acids. J is TRBJ2-3 and V is TRBV4-1, with 12 bases aligning to TRBD1. Input material: blood. This receptor was identified in a middle-aged woman in good health. In DNA form, the CDR3 reads TGCGCCAGCAGCCAAGAGGGACAGGGGGCAGGAGATACGCAGTATTTT. Translating it yields CASSQEGQGAGDTQYF.